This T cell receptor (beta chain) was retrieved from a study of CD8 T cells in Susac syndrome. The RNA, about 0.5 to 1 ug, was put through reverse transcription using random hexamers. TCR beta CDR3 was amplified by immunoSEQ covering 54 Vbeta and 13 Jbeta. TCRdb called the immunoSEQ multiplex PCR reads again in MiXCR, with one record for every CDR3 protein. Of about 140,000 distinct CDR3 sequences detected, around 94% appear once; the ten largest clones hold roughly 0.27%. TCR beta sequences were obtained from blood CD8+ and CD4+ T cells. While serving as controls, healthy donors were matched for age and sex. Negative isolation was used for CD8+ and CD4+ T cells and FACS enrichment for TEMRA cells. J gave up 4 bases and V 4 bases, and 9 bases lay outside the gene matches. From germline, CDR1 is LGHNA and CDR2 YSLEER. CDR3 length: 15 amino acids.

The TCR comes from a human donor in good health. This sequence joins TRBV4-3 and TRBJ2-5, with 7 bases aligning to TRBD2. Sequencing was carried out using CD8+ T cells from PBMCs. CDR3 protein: CASSLSGGSGETQYF. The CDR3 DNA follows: TGCGCCAGCAGCCTCTCAGGCGGGAGCGGAGAGACCCAGTACTTC.